The 8 T cell receptor beta chains below all came from one sample that was sequenced in a study of blood T cells in healthy people across ages. A second PCR of 7 to 11 cycles used a sample-barcoded 5' primer and a J-beta primer mix. TCRdb re-analysed the 5' RACE reads in MiXCR, keeping a single row per CDR3 protein. This sample has about 570,000 distinct CDR3 sequences, with roughly 29% found just once. Sequencing used blood. These receptors were obtained from a woman aged 70 to 79 in good health.

The chain uses TRBV7-2 and TRBJ1-4, with D perhaps matching TRBD1 (6 bases). From germline, CDR1 is SGHTA and CDR2 FQGNSA. The CDR3 has 15 residues. V was trimmed by 5 bases and J by 8 bases, leaving 18 bases between them. The CDR3 coding sequence is TGTGCCAGCAGCACAAACAGGGTTGGGGGAGAAAAACTGTTTTTT. Translation gives CASSTNRVGGEKLFF.

This clonotype was seen a handful of times. The chain carries TRBV29-1 and TRBJ2-1, with 9 positions matching TRBD2. The CDR3 consists of 17 residues. The germline V gene encodes CDR1 SQVTM and CDR2 ANQGSEA. Germline trimming cut 7 bases from V and 1 base from J; bases unmatched to any gene: 14. In nucleotides, the CDR3 is TGCAGCGGAGTGAAACGCGGGGGGGCTTCATCCTACAATGAGCAGTTCTTC. Its translation is CSGVKRGGASSYNEQFF.

V usage is TRBV2 and J usage is TRBJ1-1, with D unresolved. Germline CDR1 reads SNHLY; CDR2 reads FYNNEI. The CDR3 contains 13 residues. V dropped 4 bases and J dropped 1 base, with 7 bases sitting between them. In nucleotides, the CDR3 is TGTGCCAGCAGTGTTTCAGAGAACACTGAAGCTTTCTTT. It encodes CASSVSENTEAFF.

In its sample, this clonotype was seen a few times. The chain carries TRBV2 and TRBJ2-1; 8 nucleotides agree with TRBD2. Gene TRBJ2-5 matches the end of the DNA better, so the J call may be wrong. This CDR3 region has 14 residues. Germline-derived CDR1 and CDR2 are SNHLY and FYNNEI. Written as DNA, the CDR3 is TGTGCCAGCAACTTCGGGGGGGCTCAAGAGACCCAGTACTTC. This encodes CASNFGGAQETQYF.

V gene TRBV12-5 combines with J gene TRBJ2-1, with D hard to call. Germline V gene data show CDR1 as LGHNT and CDR2 as FRNRAP. This CDR3 comprises 13 residues. V lost 8 bases to trimming and J lost 6 bases, with 14 bases between them. CDR3 sequence reads: CASRRVGGNEQFF. DNA of the CDR3: TGTGCTAGTAGAAGGGTCGGTGGCAATGAGCAGTTCTTC.

The V call is TRBV20-1, the J call TRBJ2-3; TRBD2 agrees at 9 bases. Germline V gene sequence: CDR1 DFQATT, CDR2 SNEGSKA (reference sequence). CDR3 length: 16 amino acids. After removal of 2 bases from V and 5 bases from J, the junction contained 11 bases not matched to a gene. As DNA, the CDR3 is TGCAGTGCTAGAACCCCTGAGCGGGGGGTCGGAGATACGCAGTATTTT. Amino acids: CSARTPERGVGDTQYF.

The rearrangement links TRBV19 to TRBJ2-7; D call uncertain. Trimming shortened V by 3 bases and J by 2 bases, and 11 bases separated the two germline ends. CDR3 length equals 14 residues. Per germline, CDR1 LNHDA and CDR2 SQIVND (reference sequence). CDR3: CASSISRPPYEQYF. CDR3 in DNA: TGTGCCAGTAGTATTAGCAGGCCTCCCTACGAGCAGTACTTC.

With regard to this clonotype: The final CDR3 position lacks the conserved phenylalanine or tryptophan, pointing to a likely read error. V is TRBV5-6 and J is TRBJ1-1; the D gene is possibly TRBD1 (6 bases). This CDR3 comprises 14 residues. V was trimmed by 3 bases and J by 0 bases, leaving 9 bases between them. Germline CDR1 reads SGHDT; CDR2 reads YYEEEE. Here the CDR3 reads CASSSGQMNTEAFL. For the CDR3, the DNA is TGTGCCAGCAGCTCTGGACAGATGAACACTGAAGCTTTCCTT.